Sequencing of this T cell receptor (beta chain) was carried out in a study of T cell changes during pregnancy in multiple sclerosis. CDR1 and CDR2 (germline): SQVTM, ANQGSEA. CDR3 length equals 13 residues. Trimming removed 3 bases at V and 4 bases at J, with 9 bases between. Here immunoSEQ multiplex PCR was the method, and the copy in TCRdb shows in-frame clones only, minus some. The table records under 40,000 clones, 92% of them present only once. The specimen comprised CD4+ T cells from peripheral blood mononuclear cells, sampled in the third trimester of pregnancy. The rearrangement links TRBV29-1 to TRBJ2-2; possible D gene TRBD2, 6 bases. This receptor was taken from a female donor in good health, enrolled as a control in a pregnancy study. The CDR3 nucleotides read TGCAGCGTTGAGGGACTGGCCACCGGGGAGCTGTTTTTT. The encoded protein is CSVEGLATGELFF.